The rows below give T cell receptor beta chains drawn from one sample of a study of OX40 agonist ivuxolimab in advanced cancers. Assay used: immunoSEQ multiplex PCR; TCRdb lists only in-frame clones, some missing. Here the sample spans fewer than 65,000 clones, 91% being singletons. The source material was CD4+ or CD8+ T cells sorted from blood, sampled in a trial of the OX40 agonist ivuxolimab. The receptors derive from an adult with an advanced solid tumor such as melanoma, head and neck, liver or kidney cancer. The conserved cysteine and the conserved F or W are not part of the CDR3 here. Each record gives: V gene, J gene, clone size, CDR3 protein. Not every row has a clone size; where given, it reads once, few, many or a size class.

>TRBV5-1|TRBJ1-1|.
ASSLSGPMNTEAF
>TRBV6-1|TRBJ1-2|once
ASTLVGQGAYGYT
>TRBV9|TRBJ2-5|.
ASSVSGDQETQY
>TRBV11-1|TRBJ2-5|.
ASSGMAAQETQY
>TRBV7-8|TRBJ2-7|.
ASSLDWGKPYEQY
>TRBV9|TRBJ1-1|.
ASSVDVGGYTEAF
>TRBV23-1|TRBJ1-6|.
ASRRPWGDSPLH
>TRBV5-1|TRBJ2-7|.
ASSLFGGDDEQY
>TRBV15|TRBJ2-5|.
ATSIGTGRETQY
>TRBV11-2|TRBJ2-7|.
ASSLWALHSYEQY
>TRBV6-4|TRBJ2-1|.
ASSAHPGGNNEQF
>TRBV4-1|TRBJ2-5|.
ASRSGGAEETQY
>TRBV10-1|TRBJ1-1|.
ASSESKAWNTEAF
>TRBV6-6|TRBJ2-3|.
ASTTGLGTDTQY
>TRBV27|TRBJ2-3|once
ASSLLAGAFTDTQY
>TRBV25-1|TRBJ1-1|.
ASLLGNTEAF
>TRBV11-2|TRBJ2-7|.
ASSLAGPEQY
>TRBV30|TRBJ2-7|.
AWGTGTYEQY
>TRBV28|TRBJ2-7|.
ASSLLRGAYEQY
>TRBV5-6|TRBJ1-6|.
ASSLGQAVYSPLH
>TRBV6-4|TRBJ1-6|once
ASSLESSYNSPLH
>TRBV9|TRBJ1-3|.
ASSEGSSGNTIY
>TRBV5-4|TRBJ2-4|.
ASSDKNIQY
>TRBV11-2|TRBJ1-3|.
ASSLRRGDTIY
>TRBV29-1|TRBJ2-3|.
SVEAGVGYGDTQY
>TRBV29-1|TRBJ1-1|.
SAIPYRRPDEAF
>TRBV2|TRBJ2-7|.
ASSSGQNYEQY
>TRBV28|TRBJ2-7|.
ASSIPDWDSYEQY
>TRBV6-1|TRBJ1-5|.
ASSASGNSNQPQH
>TRBV23-1|TRBJ1-3|.
ASSQSRGRSSGNTIY
>TRBV4-1|TRBJ1-1|medium-sized
ASSQLEGDTEAF
>TRBV2|TRBJ2-5|.
ASSEFLVAGPETQY
>TRBV5-5|TRBJ1-1|.
ASSFSDTEAF
>TRBV15|TRBJ2-2|.
ATSSTSENTGELF
>TRBV6-5|TRBJ2-1|.
ASSYSGGEQF
>TRBV5-6|TRBJ1-1|.
ASSGAPNTEAF
>TRBV6-6|TRBJ2-2|few
ASSEGREGTGELF
>TRBV5-4|TRBJ1-1|.
ASSLRVNTEAF
>TRBV6-5|TRBJ2-2|.
ASSGQLNTGELF
>TRBV4-1|TRBJ2-3|few
ASRLFTRSTDTQY
>TRBV5-8|TRBJ2-7|.
ASTQGGYEQY
>TRBV25-1|TRBJ1-2|.
ASSDLYGYT
>TRBV10-2|TRBJ2-2|.
ASIGNTGELF
>TRBV5-1|TRBJ2-3|.
ASSPGEGGTDTQY
>TRBV6-5|TRBJ2-2|.
ASSGRDGDTGELF
>TRBV27|TRBJ2-3|.
ASMWGAGGTDTQY
>TRBV4-2|TRBJ2-1|.
ASSQDLGGALYNEQF
>TRBV6-5|TRBJ2-5|.
ASRLREYQETQY
>TRBV9|TRBJ1-1|.
ASSVGQQNTEAF
>TRBV6-5|TRBJ2-2|.
ASSHSGELF
>TRBV5-6|TRBJ2-7|once
ASSLDIAGGPSYEQY
>TRBV4-1|TRBJ1-1|.
ASSQEGQNTEAF
>TRBV11-2|TRBJ2-7|.
ASSGDRAYEQY
>TRBV25-1|TRBJ2-7|.
ASSLANEQY